The next 4 T cell receptor beta chains were all read from a single sample in a study of blood T cell repertoires in COVID-19. Profiling relied on immunoSEQ multiplex PCR, and the TCRdb table lists in-frame clones only, not all of them. The repertoire holds 100,000 to 150,000 clones, with roughly three quarters as singletons. The specimen sequenced was peripheral blood. These receptor sequences come from a human donor in a cohort sampled during active COVID-19.

This clone turned up a few times. The chain uses TRBV24-1 and TRBJ2-1, with 7 bases fitting TRBD2. V lost 10 bases and J lost 5; bases outside the gene matches: 7. The CDR3 spans 13 residues. CDR1 and CDR2 from the germline V gene are KGHDR and SFDVKD. The CDR3 reads CATEGLGDNEQFF. The CDR3 DNA sequence: TGTGCCACAGAAGGACTAGGGGACAATGAGCAGTTCTTC.

This chain uses TRBV5-1 with TRBJ2-6; the D is unclear. The CDR3 is 16 residues long. Deletions cut 4 bases from V and 4 bases from J, with 15 bases between. The germline V gene encodes CDR1 SGHRS and CDR2 YFSETQ. CDR3 DNA sequence: TGCGCCAGCAGCCCTCCTAGGTCGAGCGGGGCCAACGTCCTGACTTTC. Residues: CASSPPRSSGANVLTF.

V gene TRBV6-2 or TRBV6-3 combines with J gene TRBJ1-5, with D possibly being TRBD1 (6 bases). The germline V gene has CDR1 MNHEY and CDR2 SVGEGT. V lost 2 bases and J 4 bases, leaving 12 bases between the germline ends. This CDR3 has 15 residues. The CDR3, as DNA: TGTGCCAGCAGTTACGGCAGGGGAGGGAATCAGCCCCAGCATTTT. Its protein is CASSYGRGGNQPQHF.

This clone was found once. This chain uses TRBV6-1 with TRBJ2-7; 14 positions match TRBD2. Trimming at V came to 3 bases and at J to 2 bases, leaving 3 bases not matched to a gene. The CDR3 is made up of 16 amino acids. Germline CDR1 reads MNHNS; CDR2 reads SASEGT. The CDR3, as DNA: TGTGCCAGCAGTGAGGCGGGACTAGCGGGGGCCTACGAGCAGTACTTC. As protein: CASSEAGLAGAYEQYF.